The following is a T cell receptor (beta chain) sequence with its context. The data were taken from a study of cytomegalovirus exposure and HLA in healthy donors. A multiplex PCR was run with 60 Vbeta primers and 13 Jbeta primers. The table came from immunoSEQ multiplex PCR; TCRdb's copy has only in-frame clones and leaves some out. This sample has some 130,000 clones; roughly 80% occur once, and the top ten carry around 3.3%. The clonotype was recovered from a woman in her 30s in good health and CMV-seropositive. What was sequenced was PBMCs.

The CDR3 loop reads CASSYWGGRSEKLFF. The CDR3 coding sequence is TGCGCCAGCAGCTATTGGGGGGGGAGAAGCGAAAAACTGTTTTTT. The genes are TRBV5-1 and TRBJ1-4; a possible D gene is TRBD1 (5 bases). Deletions cut 3 bases from V and 8 bases from J, with 17 bases between. Looked up from germline, CDR1 is SGHRS and CDR2 is YFSETQ. There are 15 residues in the CDR3.